This TCR beta chain was documented in a study of blood T cell repertoires in COVID-19. Under the authors' procedure: The authors estimated nucleated cell counts from reference gene primer amplification. Some clones are missing from TCRdb's copy, which holds only in-frame ones; the method was immunoSEQ multiplex PCR. The DNA gave D and trimming, while V, J and clone size come from that table. Here the sample spans some 290,000 clones, roughly 91% being singletons. From germline, CDR1 is SGHTA and CDR2 FQGNSA. This CDR3 is built from 14 residues. Trimming removed 1 base from V and 4 bases from J, with 10 bases in between. This clone was seen just once.

Sequenced sample: peripheral blood. The chain couples TRBV7-2 to TRBJ1-2; possible D gene TRBD1, 5 bases. The TCR originated in a woman in her twenties or thirties with COVID-19, enrolled during active disease. For the CDR3, the DNA is TGTGCCAGCAGCTTAGATGCAGGGCTCTATGGCTACACCTTC. This translates into CASSLDAGLYGYTF.